This T cell receptor (beta chain) is from a study of identical twins. Points from the study as a whole: Whereas memory repertoires showed no such difference, abundant cord blood beta clonotypes carried fewer insertions.

TCRdb passed the 5' RACE reads through MiXCR, listing each CDR3 protein once. The sample carries approximately 630,000 distinct CDR3 sequences, under 8.5% recorded once. CDR1 is MRHNA, CDR2 SNTAGT, per germline. The V gene lost 3 bases and the J gene lost 3 bases, with 13 bases spanning the gap. The CDR3 totals 15 residues. Points on this clonotype: Antigen unknown.

The same specimen was also included in a second study, on yellow fever vaccine responses in identical twins. That source reports: Twins' vaccine T cell response reportedly seemed partly convergent, partly personalized.

The V gene is TRBV6-4, the J gene TRBJ2-3, with D perhaps given as TRBD1 or TRBD2 (5 bases each). Input material: PBMCs. The clonotype comes from a woman between 18 and 30 years old in good health. For the CDR3, the DNA is TGTGCCAGCAGTGAGTCCGGGACGATGACAGATACGCAGTATTTT. Translation gives CASSESGTMTDTQYF.